The present T cell receptor beta chain was sequenced within a study of human T cells and chemical hapten exposure. Study-level findings and limits: TCRs exceeding 1 in 1000 frequency stayed unchanged with DPC sensitization. The count of PT1 expanded TCRs correlated positively with patch test score. Alopecia affecting every donor means their immune response may not match healthy people's.

The CDR3 has 15 residues. V was trimmed by 0 bases and J by 5 bases, leaving 14 bases between them. CDR1 is LNHNV, CDR2 YYDKDF, per germline (reference sequence). Original analysis: With a range of about 20,000 to 750,000, the median per sample was roughly 95,000 TCRs. TCRdb processed the RACE reads anew with MiXCR; each CDR3 protein has one entry. TCRdb's processing, not the authors' own work, is the source of the V and J calls. The sample lists roughly 38,000 distinct CDR3 sequences, 7.5% to 8% seen once, with 1% to 1.5% in the top ten. This clonotype was seen repeatedly, ten times or more. The antigen remains unidentified. Regarding time point: pre-sensitization, week 0. This sample's treatment: therapeutic diphenylcyclopropenone sensitization with weekly scalp DPC.

The material was whole blood, obtained in connection with sensitization to the hapten diphenylcyclopropenone (DPC). The chain is built from TRBV15 and TRBJ2-7; either TRBD1 or TRBD2 may supply D (5 bases each). This TCR was recovered from a woman aged 50 to 60 with alopecia areata. Some clones in this sample may be carry-over from other donors' samples. CDR3 sequence (DNA): TGTGCCACCAGCAGAGATCCCCGGGGCCGTGACGAGCAGTACTTC. Protein sequence: CATSRDPRGRDEQYF.